This TCR beta chain was retrieved from a study of cytomegalovirus exposure and HLA in healthy donors. The assay was immunoSEQ multiplex PCR, and TCRdb's table has in-frame clones only and misses some. In the table there are around 400,000 clones, about nine tenths of which are singletons. This CDR3 has 15 residues. Trimming stripped 6 bases from V and 4 bases from J, with 15 bases between. Germline V gene lookup returns CDR1 MNHNS and CDR2 SASEGT. This sequence joins TRBV6-1 and TRBJ2-2; D is uncertain. This receptor was obtained from a woman aged 18-29 years in good health and CMV-seronegative. The sequenced material came from PBMCs. Here the CDR3 reads CASRVYYIGTGELFF. DNA for the CDR3: TGTGCCAGCAGAGTCTACTACATTGGCACCGGGGAGCTGTTTTTT.